This T cell receptor beta chain was documented in a study of shared clonotypes between healthy human individuals. Overall study findings and caveats: All-four-donor shared clonotypes had higher generation probabilities than non-shared clonotypes did. Despite large depth, sorted-subset datasets appeared incompletely sequenced.

Sequencing was performed with immunoSEQ multiplex PCR; in TCRdb, only in-frame clones are kept and a portion is missing. Altogether under 2.5 million clones are present, roughly 92% being singletons, with the ten largest covering approximately 0.41%. Points on this clone: Its antigen is not known.

This TCR came from a man younger than 35 in good health. Some clones in this sample may be carry-over from other donors' samples. The specimen sequenced was naive CD4+ T cells from PBMCs. Indicated subset: CD45RA+ positively selected.

The CDR3 reads CASSIGGGWKRNTEAFF. For the CDR3, the DNA is TGTGCCAGTAGTATTGGGGGAGGGTGGAAGAGGAACACTGAAGCTTTCTTT. V usage is TRBV19 and J usage is TRBJ1-1; tentatively, D is TRBD1 (5 bases). CDR3 length: 17 amino acids. V was clipped by 3 bases and J by 1 base, with 18 bases between them. Germline assignment: CDR1 LNHDA and CDR2 SQIVND (reference sequence).